This T cell receptor (beta chain) was found in a study of cytomegalovirus exposure and HLA in healthy donors (dated by TCRdb to the late 2010s). Regarding the study in general: An earlier analysis of 587 of the donors reported about 280 Gb of sequence data and 117 million unique TCR beta sequences obtained from around 190 million T cells. Roughly 300 gigabases of sequencing data and about 92 million unique TCR sequences made up an early release that covered several hundred HLA-typed donors. Among the approximately 400 genotyped donors, around 79% belonged to the genetic ancestry cluster associated with self-reported Caucasian donors. The study aimed to test whether signatures of past pathogen exposure could be identified by cataloging public T cell receptors. The study used immunosequencing to profile the T cell repertoires of several hundred subjects and linked those repertoires to cytomegalovirus serostatus. Besides the first cohort of approximately 710 subjects, a separate validation cohort made up of roughly 120 different subjects was used. To predict cytomegalovirus infection status, the study brought together high-throughput TCR immunosequencing, statistical association of individual TCRs with disease status, and machine learning. In a later analysis, previously published TCR beta repertoires from 500 to 750 donors were re-analyzed and high-resolution HLA genotyping was added so that TCR occurrence patterns could be studied. The later analysis used no new phenotypic data to find candidate immune exposures, relying instead on TCR beta sequences and their occurrence across donors. An earlier analysis of 587 of the donors used high-throughput TCR beta sequencing to judge whether each TCR beta V gene segment behaved as functional or pseudogenic. Alongside the repertoire data, information on donor age, sex, ethnicity and CMV serostatus was compiled. In a later genetic analysis, genome-wide SNP genotypes for about three fifths of the roughly 670 donors were used, and that subset was treated as a discovery cohort. Every discovery cohort repertoire had been produced on one sequencing platform. Both class I and class II loci were covered by HLA typing, at four-digit resolution. The number of typed donors differed by locus: about 629-630 for A, B, C, DRB1 and DQB1; roughly 510 for DQA1; 606 for DPA1; and some 470 for DPB1. Because of strong linkage in the cohort, 5 or 6 DR-DQ haplotypes were treated as single units for association and clustering. Among some 410 genotyped donors of the cohort, an average of about 240,000 unique TCR beta nucleotide sequences were sequenced per donor, about a sixth of them non-productive.

CDR1 SGHRS and CDR2 YFSETQ were looked up in the germline V gene. The CDR3 goes from the cysteine to the phenylalanine over 15 residues. The CDR3 DNA has 45 bases and is translated from base 1. Trimming takes 0 bases off V and 3 bases off J; junction bases not matched to a gene: 4. The study at large found these results: Several of the top co-occurrence clusters appeared to be linked to parvovirus B19, influenza, CMV and Epstein-Barr virus, according to a later analysis. In the study, around 160 TCR beta chains were listed as associated with cytomegalovirus. Roughly 17 rarely observed V segments, including chromosome 9 orphons, were excluded from the earlier analysis of some 590 of the donors because counts were too low. Compared with equally common non-associated chains, HLA-associated TCR beta chains in a later analysis were more clonally expanded and had lower generation probabilities. Correlated functional status among segregating V segments might be attributable to linkage disequilibrium, but an unknown experimental factor could not be ruled out. In an earlier analysis of around 600 of the donors, most TCR beta V segments appeared in productive rearrangements about 90% or about 30% of the time, broadly matching IMGT annotations. The classifier was reported to diagnose cytomegalovirus status with high specificity and sensitivity in both the original and validation cohorts. In a later genetic analysis, a missense DCLRE1C variant was associated with V-gene and J-gene trimming of TCR beta chains, and the association was replicated in an independent cohort. While some public TCRs were present in many individuals, most TCR sequences turned up only very rarely across donors. Assigning TCR associations to individual alleles was difficult when HLA alleles, especially DR and DQ, strongly co-occurred. According to a later analysis, TCR association rates differed among HLA loci, with DRB1 alleles showing the most associated TCRs and HLA-C alleles showing the fewest. A further reported finding was that TCR beta sequences accurately predicted the HLA-A and HLA-B alleles for most subjects in the first cohort. A cluster of highly shared sequence variants was judged likely to be a technical artifact of the sequencing pipeline. A later analysis found that most CMV-associated TCR beta chains appeared HLA-restricted, with HLA associations seemingly driven largely by CMV exposure. Because some donors lacked HLA typing at each locus, the association tests relied only on the typed subset. Compared with the roughly 700-donor mean, donors in an Asian-associated ancestry cluster had fewer N-insertions in productive TCRs, according to a later genetic analysis. Presence/absence analyses assumed roughly uniform sequencing depth across donors, an assumption that may not hold. CMV serostatus was the only immune exposure information available for the cohort. Three of the identified cytomegalovirus-associated TCR beta chains were confirmed in vitro to be specific for cytomegalovirus antigens. The 87-base-pair reads could not distinguish some IMGT-functional V segments, including TRBV6-2 and TRBV6-3, so those segments were excluded. The authors suggested that the approach could potentially be generalized to other disease states and immunological phenotypes. At a false discovery rate of 0.05, a later analysis linked 15,000 to 20,000 TCR beta sequences to specific HLA alleles. Only TCR beta chains were sequenced in this cohort, and the absence of alpha or paired-chain data limited detectable features.

Remarks on this clone: The specificity of this receptor is unknown. The sample holds no much larger clone one base away, and base qualities are not on file.

Library generation was performed with the immunoSEQ multiplex PCR assay. For the multiplex PCR, a mixture combining 60 forward primers for TCR Vbeta segments and 13 reverse primers for TCR Jbeta segments was used. A multiplex PCR assay on genomic DNA amplified the CDR3 region of rearranged TCR beta genes. Amplified TCR beta libraries were sequenced as 87-base-pair reads on the Illumina HiSeq System. In the source study's methods: In a later analysis, 77 million or so unique TCR beta chains were counted across the approximately 670 repertoires, and about 10 million of these chains were shared by at least two donors. Raw reads were error-corrected and collapsed into unique sequences by a nearest-neighbor algorithm in which closely related sequences were merged to remove PCR and sequencing errors. Alignment of CDR3 sequences to IMGT reference sequences was used to assign V, D and J gene segments. For a sequence to be retained, a match of at least six nucleotides was required to both a V gene segment and a J gene segment. A rearrangement was called productive if the CDR3 had no stop codons and remained in frame with V and J, and every other rearrangement was called non-productive. CDR3 was defined by IMGT convention, running from the second conserved V-encoded cysteine to the conserved J-encoded phenylalanine. In an earlier analysis of roughly 580 of the donors, sequences lacking an unambiguous match to a single V gene segment were excluded. In an earlier analysis of some 590 of the donors, V segments were called functional above 56.7% productive rearrangements and were called segregating when the between-donor standard deviation exceeded 5%. To diagnose cytomegalovirus status from the catalog of TCR beta chain sequences, a statistical classification framework was built. In a later analysis, TCR nucleotide sequences were compared against IMGT/GENE-DB human TR gene sequences so that V and J genes could be assigned. A later analysis assigned CDR3 sequences and most-parsimonious VDJ recombination scenarios with the TCRdist pipeline. In a later analysis, each TCR beta chain was defined by its CDR3 amino acid sequence together with its V-gene family, and reads without a unique V-gene family were excluded. To address suspected cross-contamination and a sequencing artifact, a later analysis removed around 600 highly shared, low-generation-probability nucleotide sequences. In a later analysis, a clonal expansion index was calculated for each public chain from normalized within-repertoire ranks of inferred template counts. Generation probabilities in a later analysis came from a VDJ recombination model fitted to out-of-frame rearrangements, and those results were checked against IGoR. A later analysis scored TCR-TCR, TCR-HLA and TCR-CMV co-occurrence with hypergeometric tests, applying a repertoire-size bias correction to TCR pairs. To estimate false discovery rates, a later analysis permuted the HLA or CMV assignments 20 times. In a later analysis, co-occurring TCRs were grouped using DBSCAN, with TCRdist sequence similarity added in when clustering inside HLA-allele-positive subsets. Co-occurrence clustering excluded repertoires with fewer than 30,000 or more than 120,000 public chains, plus five with anomalous nucleotide sharing. Imported from immuneACCESS, the table was reduced by TCRdb to in-frame sequences with V and J called. These copies leave out some clones; in studies compared against another copy, an unresolved V gene accounts for under half, and the cause of the remainder is not known. From that table come the V and J calls and clone size; the DNA was used to work out D and trimming. This sample gives about 150,000 clones in total; over 60% of them show up just once. Roughly 1.6% of the sample comes from the top ten.

The cohort comprised 670 or so healthy bone marrow donors. Cohort members were all nominally healthy when sampled, although unrecorded immune exposures were likely present. The donor was CMV seronegative and was included in the group of a few hundred seronegative cohort members. Every donor gave a peripheral blood sample, and the peripheral blood mononuclear cells from that sample were used for TCR beta sequencing. Genomic DNA was extracted from the blood cell samples with the Qiagen DNeasy Blood Extraction Kit. The specimen sequenced was PBMCs. The rearrangement combines TRBV5-1 with TRBJ2-7, with 9 middle bases fitting TRBD1. This clonotype was obtained from a woman between 35 and 50 years old in good health and CMV-seronegative. The sequenced DNA: TGCGCCAGCAGCTTGGGGGACAGGGCTATCTACGAGCAGTACTTC. Protein translation: CASSLGDRAIYEQYF.